The 16 T cell receptor beta chains given below trace back to one sample, sequenced in a study of memory CD4+ T cells and cytomegalovirus serostatus. Clones were read by immunoSEQ multiplex PCR, and TCRdb kept only the in-frame ones, dropping some. Altogether some 80,000 clones are present, 75% to 90% being singletons, with the ten largest covering around 0.73%. The sort gate was single viable CD3+CD4+CD8-CD45RO+ cells for memory CD4+ T cells. Sequencing was done on a sample of memory CD4+ T cells from blood. These receptors all come from an adult in good health and CMV-seronegative.

This rearrangement joins TRBV30 to TRBJ2-1; D possibly corresponds to TRBD1 (7 bases). The CDR3 loop spans 12 amino acids. Trimming stripped 7 bases from V and 7 bases from J, with 14 bases between. Germline CDR1 is GTSNPN and CDR2 is SVGIG (reference sequence). The CDR3 DNA sequence: TGTGCCTTGCACAGGGGAGGTAATGAGCAGTTCTTC. Its protein product is CALHRGGNEQFF.

The chain uses TRBV11-2 and TRBJ2-5, with 7 bases lining up with TRBD1. Trimming at V came to 3 bases and at J to 5 bases, leaving 9 bases not matched to a gene. This CDR3 is 15 amino acids long. Per germline, CDR1 SGHAT and CDR2 FQNNGV. The chain's CDR3 is CASSFGQVGAETQYF. The CDR3 bases are TGTGCCAGCAGCTTCGGACAGGTTGGAGCGGAGACCCAGTACTTC.

V is TRBV6-4 and J is TRBJ2-3, with 9 bases identical to TRBD1. The CDR3 runs 15 residues. Per the germline V gene, CDR1 is MRHNA and CDR2 is SNTAGT. Trimming at V came to 4 bases and at J to 4 bases, leaving 6 bases not matched to a gene. CDR3 DNA sequence: TGTGCCAGCAGTGTGGGACAGGGTTCATCAGATACGCAGTATTTT. It translates to CASSVGQGSSDTQYF.

As regards this clone: Other DNA sequences in this sample translate to the same CDR3. The chain is built from TRBV7-2 and TRBJ2-1; D call uncertain. This CDR3 comprises 11 residues. Germline V CDR1 and CDR2: SGHTA, FQGNSA. V was trimmed by 3 bases and J by 4 bases, leaving 1 base between them. The CDR3 region has the DNA TGTGCCAGCAGCTTTTACAATGAGCAGTTCTTC. It is translated as CASSFYNEQFF.

This rearrangement joins TRBV5-8 to TRBJ2-7; 10 bases are shared with TRBD1. CDR3 length: 13 amino acids. The germline CDR1 and CDR2 sequences are SGHTS and YDEGEE. After removal of 6 bases from V and 5 bases from J, the junction contained 5 bases not matched to a gene. CDR3 sequence: CASTLDRGDEQYF. DNA of the CDR3: TGTGCCAGCACCCTGGACAGGGGGGACGAGCAGTACTTC.

This chain connects TRBV7-8 to TRBJ1-1; D possibly corresponds to TRBD1 (5 bases). CDR3 length: 14 amino acids. Looked up from germline, CDR1 is SGHVS and CDR2 is FQNEAQ. Trimming cost V 3 bases and J 4 bases, with 12 bases left between them. Here the CDR3 DNA reads TGTGCCAGCAGCTTTCAGGGTTTGGTCACTGAAGCTTTCTTT. Its protein product is CASSFQGLVTEAFF.

Only a few counts were recorded for this clone. The chain uses TRBV5-1 and TRBJ2-7; 9 bases align to TRBD1. CDR1 SGHRS and CDR2 YFSETQ come from the germline V gene. This CDR3 contains 15 residues. J gave up 2 bases and V 3 bases, and 6 bases lay outside the gene matches. DNA of the CDR3: TGCGCCAGCAGCTCCAGACAGGGGGGAGCCTACGAGCAGTACTTC. Protein product: CASSSRQGGAYEQYF.

The chain couples TRBV5-1 to TRBJ1-3; TRBD1 aligns across 11 bases. Germline CDR1 reads SGHRS; CDR2 reads YFSETQ. V was pared by 4 bases and J by 7 bases, with 4 bases of the junction left unmatched. There are 14 residues in the CDR3. As DNA, the CDR3 is TGCGCCAGCAGCCTGGACAGGGGGCAGAACACCATATATTTT. Translation gives CASSLDRGQNTIYF.

Here the CDR3 reads CASSFRSANTDTQYF. The CDR3 DNA follows: TGTGCCAGCAGCTTCCGTAGTGCCAACACAGATACGCAGTATTTT. This chain connects TRBV7-2 to TRBJ2-3; D not certain. V lost 3 bases and J 2 bases, leaving 12 bases between the germline ends. Germline CDR1 reads SGHTA; CDR2 reads FQGNSA. This CDR3 region has 15 residues.

The chain uses TRBV19 and TRBJ1-2; no clear D gene. V was cut by 7 bases and J by 0 bases, with 15 bases left in between. There are 15 residues in the CDR3. Germline-derived CDR1 and CDR2 are LNHDA and SQIVND (reference sequence). The CDR3 DNA follows: TGTGCCAGTACGGCCCACCGTGAAACTAACTATGGCTACACCTTC. Protein product: CASTAHRETNYGYTF. Full variable domain (rest looked up from reference TRBV19 and TRBJ1-2): DGGITQSPKYLFRKEGQNVTLSCEQNLNHDAMYWYRQDPGQGLRLIYYSQIVNDFQKGDIAEGYSVSREKKESFPLTVTSAQKNPTAFYLCASTAHRETNYGYTFGSGTRLTVV.

The chain links TRBV18 to TRBJ2-2; 7 bases are shared with TRBD1. CDR1 and CDR2 (germline): KGHSH, LQKENI. The CDR3 runs 14 residues. J was trimmed by 3 bases and V by 6 bases; bases with no gene match: 4. The CDR3 region is CASSQQGYTGELFF. For the CDR3, the DNA is TGTGCCAGCTCGCAACAGGGGTACACCGGGGAGCTGTTTTTT.

The chain uses TRBV30 and TRBJ1-2, with 9 positions matching TRBD1. The ends lost 2 bases at V and 4 bases at J; junction bases unmatched: 5. This CDR3 spans 14 amino acids. Germline V gene data show CDR1 as GTSNPN and CDR2 as SVGIG (reference sequence). The CDR3 DNA reads as TGTGCCTGGAGTTTGACAGGGGGGATCTATGGCTACACCTTC. The encoded protein is CAWSLTGGIYGYTF.

The J gene is TRBJ1-3, the V gene TRBV18, with D unclear. This CDR3 contains 15 residues. Germline-derived CDR1 and CDR2 are KGHSH and LQKENI. The germline V and J ends were trimmed by 0 bases and 4 bases, with 10 bases remaining between them. The CDR3 spells CASSPPSRQGNTIYF. CDR3 nucleotides: TGTGCCAGCTCACCACCGAGTAGGCAAGGAAACACCATATATTTT.

The chain joins TRBV5-1 to TRBJ2-1; 10 bases map to TRBD1. Germline assignment: CDR1 SGHRS and CDR2 YFSETQ. The CDR3 has 15 amino acids. V lost 3 bases to trimming and J lost 4 bases; unmatched junction nucleotides: 4. The CDR3 bases are TGCGCCAGCAGCTCCCCGGGACAGGGGTACAATGAGCAGTTCTTC. Protein product: CASSSPGQGYNEQFF.

The chain links TRBV9 to TRBJ1-4; TRBD1 aligns across 7 bases. V dropped 8 bases and J dropped 2; count of bases not matched to a gene: 12. The length of the CDR3 is 16 residues. In germline, CDR1 is SGDLS, CDR2 YYNGEE. CDR3 region: CASGGGGDWTNEKLFF. The CDR3 DNA is TGTGCCAGTGGGGGAGGGGGCGACTGGACTAATGAAAAACTGTTTTTT.

The chain has TRBV15 and TRBJ2-7; TRBD2 agrees at 8 bases. The CDR3 is 14 amino acids. Germline-derived CDR1 and CDR2 are LNHNV and YYDKDF (reference sequence). V trimming: 0 bases; J trimming: 6 bases; junction bases outside the gene matches: 4. The chain's CDR3 is CATSRERLAFEQYF. The CDR3 DNA follows: TGTGCCACCAGCAGAGAACGACTAGCGTTCGAGCAGTACTTC.